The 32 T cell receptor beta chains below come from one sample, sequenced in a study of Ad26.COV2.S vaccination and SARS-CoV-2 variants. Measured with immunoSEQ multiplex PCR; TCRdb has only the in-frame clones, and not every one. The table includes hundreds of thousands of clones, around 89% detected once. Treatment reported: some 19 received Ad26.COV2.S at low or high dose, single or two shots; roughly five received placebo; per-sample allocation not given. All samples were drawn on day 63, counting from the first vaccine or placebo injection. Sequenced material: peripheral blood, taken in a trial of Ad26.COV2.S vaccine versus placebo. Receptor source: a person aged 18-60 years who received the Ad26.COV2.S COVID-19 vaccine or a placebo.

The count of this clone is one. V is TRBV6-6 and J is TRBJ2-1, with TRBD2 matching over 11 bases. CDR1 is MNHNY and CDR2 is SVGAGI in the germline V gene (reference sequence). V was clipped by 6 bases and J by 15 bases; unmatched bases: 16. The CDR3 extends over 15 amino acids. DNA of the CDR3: TGTGCCAGCAGCCCTCGTGTTTTAGCGGGAGGGACGGGGTTCTTC. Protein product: CASSPRVLAGGTGFF.

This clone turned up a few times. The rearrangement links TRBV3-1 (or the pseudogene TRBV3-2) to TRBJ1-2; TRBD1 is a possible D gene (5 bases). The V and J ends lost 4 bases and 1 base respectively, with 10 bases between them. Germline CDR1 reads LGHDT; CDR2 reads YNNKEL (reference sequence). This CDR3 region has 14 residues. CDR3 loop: CASSRRDSNYGYTF. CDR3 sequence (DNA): TGTGCCAGCAGCCGTAGAGACAGTAACTATGGCTACACCTTC.

The CDR3 loop is CSASLSGGSQETQYF. CDR3 bases: TGCAGTGCTAGTCTCTCTGGGGGGAGTCAAGAGACCCAGTACTTC. The chain has TRBV20-1 and TRBJ2-5; tentative D call: TRBD2 (6 bases). The V and J ends lost 3 bases and 2 bases respectively, with 16 bases between them. The CDR3 sequence is 15 residues long. The V gene's germline CDR1 is DFQATT and CDR2 SNEGSKA (reference sequence).

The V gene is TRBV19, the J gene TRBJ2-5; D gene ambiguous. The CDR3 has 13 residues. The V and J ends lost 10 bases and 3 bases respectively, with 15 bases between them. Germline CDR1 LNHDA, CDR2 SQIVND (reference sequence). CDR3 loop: CATRTRAKETQYF. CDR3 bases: TGTGCCACTAGGACGCGCGCTAAAGAGACCCAGTACTTC.

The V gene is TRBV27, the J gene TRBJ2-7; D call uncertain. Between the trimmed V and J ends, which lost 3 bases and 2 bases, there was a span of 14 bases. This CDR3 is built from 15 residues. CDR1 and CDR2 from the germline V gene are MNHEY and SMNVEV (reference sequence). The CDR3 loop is CASSFSGSLPYEQYF. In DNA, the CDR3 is TGTGCCAGCAGTTTTTCCGGCAGTCTTCCCTACGAGCAGTACTTC.

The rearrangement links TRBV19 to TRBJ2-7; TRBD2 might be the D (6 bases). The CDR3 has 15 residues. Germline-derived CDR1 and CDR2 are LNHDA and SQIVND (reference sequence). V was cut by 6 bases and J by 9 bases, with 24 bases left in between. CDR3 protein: CASRGSANDVGGQYF. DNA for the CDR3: TGTGCCAGTAGGGGCTCAGCAAACGATGTGGGAGGGCAGTACTTC.

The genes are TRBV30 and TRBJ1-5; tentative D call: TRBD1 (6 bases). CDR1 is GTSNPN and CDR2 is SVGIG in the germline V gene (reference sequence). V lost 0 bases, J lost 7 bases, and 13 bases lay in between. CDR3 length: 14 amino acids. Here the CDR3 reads CAWSVAAGGQPQHF. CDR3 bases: TGTGCCTGGAGTGTAGCCGCGGGGGGCCAGCCCCAGCATTTT.

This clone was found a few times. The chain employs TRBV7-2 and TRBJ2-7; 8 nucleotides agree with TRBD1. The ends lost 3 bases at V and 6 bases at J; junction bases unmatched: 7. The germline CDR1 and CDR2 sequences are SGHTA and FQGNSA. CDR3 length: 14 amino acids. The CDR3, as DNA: TGTGCCAGCAGCTTCGGGCAGGGGGCAGGCGAGCAGTACTTC. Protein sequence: CASSFGQGAGEQYF.

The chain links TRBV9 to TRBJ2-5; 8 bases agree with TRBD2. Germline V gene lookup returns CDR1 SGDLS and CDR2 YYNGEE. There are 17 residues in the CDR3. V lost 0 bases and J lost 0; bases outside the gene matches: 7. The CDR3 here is CASSVDPAGAYQETQYF. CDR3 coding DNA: TGTGCCAGCAGCGTAGATCCAGCGGGGGCGTACCAAGAGACCCAGTACTTC.

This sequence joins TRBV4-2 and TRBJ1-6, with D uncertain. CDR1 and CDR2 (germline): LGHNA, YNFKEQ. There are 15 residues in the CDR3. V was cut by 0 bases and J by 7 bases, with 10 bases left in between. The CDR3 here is CASSQDELENSPLHF. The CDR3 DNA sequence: TGTGCCAGCAGCCAAGATGAATTGGAGAATTCACCCCTCCACTTT.

CDR3 nucleotide sequence: TGTGCCAGCAGCCGCGGACAAGGACTTTCCAATGAGCAGTTCTTC. This encodes CASSRGQGLSNEQFF. This chain uses TRBV5-6 with TRBJ2-1, with D perhaps given as TRBD1 or TRBD2 (5 bases each). Germline CDR1 reads SGHDT; CDR2 reads YYEEEE. The CDR3 runs to 15 residues. Deletions cut 4 bases from V and 6 bases from J, with 17 bases between.

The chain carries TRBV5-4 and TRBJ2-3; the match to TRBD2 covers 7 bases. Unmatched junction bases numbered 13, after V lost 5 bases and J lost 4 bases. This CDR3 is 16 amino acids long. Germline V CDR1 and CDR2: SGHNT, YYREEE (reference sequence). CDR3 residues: CASSPRQGEGSDTQYF. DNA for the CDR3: TGTGCCAGCAGTCCTCGGCAAGGGGAGGGCTCAGATACGCAGTATTTT.

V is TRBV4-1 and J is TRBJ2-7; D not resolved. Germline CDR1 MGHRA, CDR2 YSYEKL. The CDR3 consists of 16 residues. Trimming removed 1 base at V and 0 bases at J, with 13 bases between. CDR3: CASSQAPGQSSYEQYF. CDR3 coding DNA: TGCGCCAGCAGCCAAGCCCCGGGCCAAAGCTCCTACGAGCAGTACTTC.

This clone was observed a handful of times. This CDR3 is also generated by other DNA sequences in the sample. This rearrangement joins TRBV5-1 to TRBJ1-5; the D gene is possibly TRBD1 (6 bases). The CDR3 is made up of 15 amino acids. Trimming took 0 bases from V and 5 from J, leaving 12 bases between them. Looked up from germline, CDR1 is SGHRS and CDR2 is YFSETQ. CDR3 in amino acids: CASSLAGGIYQPQHF. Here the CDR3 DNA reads TGCGCCAGCAGCTTGGCGGGGGGCATCTATCAGCCCCAGCATTTT.

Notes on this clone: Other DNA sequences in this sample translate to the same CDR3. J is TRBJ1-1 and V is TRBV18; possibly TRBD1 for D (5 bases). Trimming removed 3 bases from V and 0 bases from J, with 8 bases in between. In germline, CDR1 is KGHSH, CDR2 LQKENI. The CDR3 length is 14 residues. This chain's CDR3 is CASSPGQVNTEAFF. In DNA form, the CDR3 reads TGTGCCAGCTCACCTGGACAAGTGAACACTGAAGCTTTCTTT.

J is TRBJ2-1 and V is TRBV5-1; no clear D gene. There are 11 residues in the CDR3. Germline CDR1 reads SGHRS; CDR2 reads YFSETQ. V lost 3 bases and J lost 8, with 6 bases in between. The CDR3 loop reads CASSSVDEQFF. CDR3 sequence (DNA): TGCGCCAGCAGCTCCGTCGATGAGCAGTTCTTC.

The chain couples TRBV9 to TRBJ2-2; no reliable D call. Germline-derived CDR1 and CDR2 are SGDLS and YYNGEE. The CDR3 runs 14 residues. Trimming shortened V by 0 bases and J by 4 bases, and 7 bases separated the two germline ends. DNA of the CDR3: TGTGCCAGCAGCGTAGCCAGCGCCACCGGGGAGCTGTTTTTT. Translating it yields CASSVASATGELFF.

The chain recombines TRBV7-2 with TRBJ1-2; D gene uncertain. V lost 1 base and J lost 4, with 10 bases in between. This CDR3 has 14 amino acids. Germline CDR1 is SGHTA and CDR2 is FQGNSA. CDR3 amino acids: CASSLEADAYGYTF. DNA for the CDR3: TGTGCCAGCAGCTTAGAAGCGGATGCCTATGGCTACACCTTC. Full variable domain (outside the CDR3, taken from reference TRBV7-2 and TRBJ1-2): GAGVSQSPSNKVTEKGKDVELRCDPISGHTALYWYRQSLGQGLEFLIYFQGNSAPDKSGLPSDRFSAERTGGSVSTLTIQRTQQEDSAVYLCASSLEADAYGYTFGSGTRLTVV.

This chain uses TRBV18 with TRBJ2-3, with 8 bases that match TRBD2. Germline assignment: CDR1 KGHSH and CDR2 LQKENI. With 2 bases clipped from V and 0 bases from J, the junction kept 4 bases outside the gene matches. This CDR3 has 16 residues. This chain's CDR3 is CASSPWASGSTDTQYF. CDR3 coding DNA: TGTGCCAGCTCACCATGGGCTAGCGGGAGCACAGATACGCAGTATTTT.

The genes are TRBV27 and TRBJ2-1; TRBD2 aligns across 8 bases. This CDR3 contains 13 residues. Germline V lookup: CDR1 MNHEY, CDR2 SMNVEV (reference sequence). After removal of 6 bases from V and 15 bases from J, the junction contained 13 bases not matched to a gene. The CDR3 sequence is CASSHPGLGLMFF. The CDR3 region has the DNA TGTGCCAGCAGCCACCCGGGACTAGGACTGATGTTCTTC.

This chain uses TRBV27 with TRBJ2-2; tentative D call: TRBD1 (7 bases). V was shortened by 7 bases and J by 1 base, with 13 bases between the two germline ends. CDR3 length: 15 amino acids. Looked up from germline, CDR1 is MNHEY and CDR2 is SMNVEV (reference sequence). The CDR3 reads CASTRGDRNTGELFF. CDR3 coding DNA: TGTGCCAGCACCCGCGGGGACAGGAACACCGGGGAGCTGTTTTTT.

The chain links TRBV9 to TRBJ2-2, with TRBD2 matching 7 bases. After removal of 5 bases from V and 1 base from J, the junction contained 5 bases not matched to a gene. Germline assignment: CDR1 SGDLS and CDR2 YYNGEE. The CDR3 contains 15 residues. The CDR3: CASRGRGGNTGELFF. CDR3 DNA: TGTGCCAGCAGGGGACGCGGGGGGAACACCGGGGAGCTGTTTTTT.

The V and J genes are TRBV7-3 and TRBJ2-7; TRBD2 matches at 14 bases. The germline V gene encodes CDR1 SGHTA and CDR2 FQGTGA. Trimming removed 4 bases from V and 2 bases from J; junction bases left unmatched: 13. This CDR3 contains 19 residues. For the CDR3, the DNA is TGTGCCAGCAGCTCTAAGGGACTAGCGGGGGTAAACGCGGCCTACGAGCAGTACTTC. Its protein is CASSSKGLAGVNAAYEQYF. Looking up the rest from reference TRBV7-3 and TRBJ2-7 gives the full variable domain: GAGVSQTPSNKVTEKGKYVELRCDPISGHTALYWYRQSLGQGPEFLIYFQGTGAADDSGLPNDRFFAVRPEGSVSTLKIQRTERGDSAVYLCASSSKGLAGVNAAYEQYFGPGTRLTVT.

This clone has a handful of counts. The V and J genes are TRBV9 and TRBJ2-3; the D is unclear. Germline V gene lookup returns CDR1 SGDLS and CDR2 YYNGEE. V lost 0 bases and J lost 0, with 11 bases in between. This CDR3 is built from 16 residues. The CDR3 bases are TGTGCCAGCAGCGTAGGAGTGACGGCTAGCACAGATACGCAGTATTTT. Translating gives CASSVGVTASTDTQYF.

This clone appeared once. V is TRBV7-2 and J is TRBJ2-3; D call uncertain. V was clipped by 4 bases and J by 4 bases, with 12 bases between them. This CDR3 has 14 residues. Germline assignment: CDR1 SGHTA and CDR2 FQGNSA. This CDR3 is CASSYRIGSDTQYF. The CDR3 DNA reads TGTGCCAGCAGCTACCGGATAGGATCAGATACGCAGTATTTT.

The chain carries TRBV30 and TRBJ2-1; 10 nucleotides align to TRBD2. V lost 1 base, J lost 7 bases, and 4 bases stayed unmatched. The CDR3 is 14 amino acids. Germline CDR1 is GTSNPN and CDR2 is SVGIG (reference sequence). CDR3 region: CAWSDGLAENEQFF. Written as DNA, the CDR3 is TGTGCCTGGAGTGACGGACTAGCGGAGAATGAGCAGTTCTTC.

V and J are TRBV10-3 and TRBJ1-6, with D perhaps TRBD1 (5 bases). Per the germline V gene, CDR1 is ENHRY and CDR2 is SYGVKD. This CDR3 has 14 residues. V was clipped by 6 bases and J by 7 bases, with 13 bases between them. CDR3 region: CAIRQGVGNSPLHF. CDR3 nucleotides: TGTGCCATCAGACAAGGGGTTGGGAATTCACCCCTCCACTTT.

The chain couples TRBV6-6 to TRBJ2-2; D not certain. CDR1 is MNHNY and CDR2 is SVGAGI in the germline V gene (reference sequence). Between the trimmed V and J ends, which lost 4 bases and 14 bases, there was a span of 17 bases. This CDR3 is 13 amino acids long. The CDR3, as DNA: TGTGCCAGCAGTTCCACAGTTTCCCCAGGTCTGTTTTTT. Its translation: CASSSTVSPGLFF.

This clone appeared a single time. This chain's CDR3 is CASKVAGGDTQYF. For the CDR3, the DNA is TGTGCCAGTAAAGTAGCGGGAGGAGATACGCAGTATTTT. The rearrangement links TRBV19 to TRBJ2-3, with 10 bases identical to TRBD2. CDR1 is LNHDA and CDR2 is SQIVND in the germline V gene (reference sequence). The junction had 3 bases not matched to a gene; V was cut back by 7 bases and J by 5 bases. The CDR3 loop spans 13 amino acids.

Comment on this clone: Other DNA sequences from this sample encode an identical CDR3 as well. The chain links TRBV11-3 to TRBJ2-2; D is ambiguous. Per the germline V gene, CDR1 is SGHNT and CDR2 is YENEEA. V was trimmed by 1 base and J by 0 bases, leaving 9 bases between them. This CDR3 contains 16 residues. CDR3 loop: CASSLGTRPNTGELFF. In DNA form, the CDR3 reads TGTGCCAGCAGCTTAGGGACGCGACCGAACACCGGGGAGCTGTTTTTT.

In DNA form, the CDR3 reads TGTGCCAGCAGCGGACCCCAAGAGACCCAGTACTTC. Its translation is CASSGPQETQYF. This chain uses TRBV6-5 with TRBJ2-5; D ambiguous. The CDR3 consists of 12 residues. The V gene's germline CDR1 is MNHEY and CDR2 SVGAGI. Trimming left V 6 bases short and J 1 base short, with 6 bases between.

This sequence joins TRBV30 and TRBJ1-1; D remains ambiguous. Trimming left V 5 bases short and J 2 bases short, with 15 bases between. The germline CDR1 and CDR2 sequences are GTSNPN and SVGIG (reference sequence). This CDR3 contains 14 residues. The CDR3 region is CAWLRGPGNTEAFF. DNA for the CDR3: TGTGCCTGGCTTCGTGGGCCGGGAAACACTGAAGCTTTCTTT.